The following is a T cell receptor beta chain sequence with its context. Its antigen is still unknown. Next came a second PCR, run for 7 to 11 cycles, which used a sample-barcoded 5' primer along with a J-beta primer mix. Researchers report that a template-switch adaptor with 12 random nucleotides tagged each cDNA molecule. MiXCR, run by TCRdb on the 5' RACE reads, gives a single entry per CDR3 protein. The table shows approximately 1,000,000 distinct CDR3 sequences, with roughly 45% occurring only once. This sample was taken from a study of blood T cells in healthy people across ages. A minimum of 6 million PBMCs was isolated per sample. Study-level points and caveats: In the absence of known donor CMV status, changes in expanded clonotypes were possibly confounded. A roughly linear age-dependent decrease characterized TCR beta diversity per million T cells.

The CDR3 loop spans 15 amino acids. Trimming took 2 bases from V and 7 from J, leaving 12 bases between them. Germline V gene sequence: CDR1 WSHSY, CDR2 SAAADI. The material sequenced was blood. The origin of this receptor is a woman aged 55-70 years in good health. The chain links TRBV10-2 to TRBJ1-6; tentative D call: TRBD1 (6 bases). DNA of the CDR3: TGCGCCAGCAGTGAGGGGTGGGGGGCGAATTCACCCCTCCACTTT. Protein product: CASSEGWGANSPLHF.